This T cell receptor beta chain was recorded in a study of beta chain features in type 1 diabetes. This clone was counted only a few times. CD45RO/CCR7/CD25/CD127/CD95/CD27 staining was used to isolate CD4+ naive, central memory, regulatory and stem cell-like memory cells by sorting. The whole isolated RNA underwent reverse transcription, so sequencing captured expressed TCRB transcripts. TCRdb's copy holds only in-frame clones and misses some; the assay was immunoSEQ multiplex PCR. This table has around 430,000 clones, over 25% appearing once. This CDR3 has 14 amino acids. V was trimmed by 1 base and J by 1 base, leaving 6 bases between them. CDR1 LNHDA and CDR2 SQIVND come from the germline V gene (reference sequence).

This TCR came from a man between 18 and 35 years old in good health. J is TRBJ2-3 and V is TRBV19, with D unclear. The sample consisted of naive CD4+ T cells from blood. The CDR3 loop is CASSIARRTDTQYF. CDR3 DNA sequence: TGTGCCAGTAGTATAGCGAGACGCACAGATACGCAGTATTTT.